Listed below are T cell receptor beta chains from one sample, sequenced in a study of naive and memory T cell subsets. Using its own MiXCR run on the UMI-ligation and nested PCR reads, TCRdb lists one record per CDR3 protein. The sample lists about 14,000 distinct CDR3 sequences, under 6.5% occurring once. The material was skin, obtained from a tuberculin skin test site. Receptors were obtained from an adult in good health. Both conserved end residues are part of each CDR3. A D gene is named only where the DNA matches it firmly. The size of a clone is reported for some rows only, either as once, few or many, or as a class for expanded clones.

d_call	v_call	clone_size	j_call	cdr3_nt	cdr3_aa
.	TRBV12-3/TRBV12-4	medium-sized	TRBJ2-2	TGTGCCAGCATAGGTGGCCAACTCAGGGAGTCGTCCACCGGGGAGCTGTTTTTT	CASIGGQLRESSTGELFF
.	TRBV15	many	TRBJ1-5	TGTGCCACCAGCGGGCCCTCCATAGTTAGCAATCAGCCCCAGCATTTT	CATSGPSIVSNQPQHF
.	TRBV7-2	.	TRBJ1-4	TGTGCCAGCAGCGATAGATTGGCAGGGAGGTATGAAAAACTGTTTTTT	CASSDRLAGRYEKLFF
.	TRBV29-1	many	TRBJ1-5	TGCAGCGTGGGGATTGATCAGCCCCAGCATTTT	CSVGIDQPQHF
TRBD1	TRBV20-1	.	TRBJ2-5	TGCAGTGCTCAAACCGGGACAGACCTCCAAGAGACCCAGTACTTC	CSAQTGTDLQETQYF
TRBD1	TRBV20-1	.	TRBJ1-6	TGCAGTGCTAGACCTCCCGGGACAGGGGAGTCTTGGCGGAGCTCACCCCTCCACTTT	CSARPPGTGESWRSSPLHF
.	TRBV7-8	few	TRBJ1-1	TGTGCCAGCAGCTTAGACGTTAGAGTAGGTCATTTAGGCAACACTGAAGCTTTCTTT	CASSLDVRVGHLGNTEAFF
.	TRBV7-2	medium-sized	TRBJ1-4	TGTGCCAGCAGCTTAGGCGGTAGCGAAAAACTGTTTTTT	CASSLGGSEKLFF
.	TRBV2	.	TRBJ1-2	TGTGCCAGCAGTGTATACTATGGCTACACCTTC	CASSVYYGYTF
.	TRBV6-1	many	TRBJ1-1	TGTGCCAGCAGTGAATGGGCGGAAGCTGAAGCTTTCTTT	CASSEWAEAEAFF
.	TRBV2	many	TRBJ1-1	TGTGCCAGCAGTGGCGGACCCATGAACACTGAAGCTTTCTTT	CASSGGPMNTEAFF
TRBD1	TRBV19	many	TRBJ1-5	TGTGCCAGTAGTTTGGGACAGCTTAGCAATCAGCCCCAGCATTTT	CASSLGQLSNQPQHF
TRBD1	TRBV27	many	TRBJ2-7	TGTGCCAGCAAGGGACAGACGAGCTCCTACGAGCAGTACTTC	CASKGQTSSYEQYF
.	TRBV5-1	few	TRBJ1-4	TGCGCCAGCAGCTTGGTTTCGGGCGCAACTAATGAAAAACTGTTTTTT	CASSLVSGATNEKLFF
TRBD1	TRBV20-1	many	TRBJ2-4	TGCAGTGCTAGAGATGACAGGGGGATTTTAGCCAAAAACATTCAGTACTTC	CSARDDRGILAKNIQYF
TRBD1	TRBV3-1	many	TRBJ2-7	TGTGCCAGCAGAAAAGGGACAGCCTACGAGCAGTACTTC	CASRKGTAYEQYF
.	TRBV7-9	many	TRBJ1-5	TGTGCCAGCAGCTTAGACCCCCATCAGCCCCAGCATTTT	CASSLDPHQPQHF
.	TRBV18	few	TRBJ2-3	TGTGCCAGCTCGCCCGACCTTCTAGCAGCTCGAAGGGATACGCAGTATTTT	CASSPDLLAARRDTQYF
.	TRBV4-2	many	TRBJ1-1	TGTGCCAGCAGCCAAGATCTCGGACGAGGCGTTTGGCACACTGAAGCTTTCTTT	CASSQDLGRGVWHTEAFF
.	TRBV7-2	many	TRBJ2-3	TGTGCCAGCAGTCGCACCAAGGGTACGCAGTATTTT	CASSRTKGTQYF
TRBD1	TRBV20-1	few	TRBJ2-7	TGCAGTGCCCGGGACAGCGCCTACGAGCAGTACTTC	CSARDSAYEQYF
.	TRBV2	many	TRBJ2-7	TGTGCCAGCAGTGCCGATGGGTACGAGCAGTACTTC	CASSADGYEQYF
.	TRBV2	many	TRBJ2-1	TGTGCCAGCAGTGATTTGGGTGTAATTTTCTTC	CASSDLGVIFF
.	TRBV7-2	many	TRBJ2-7	TGTGCCAGCAGCTCTAACCGCTACGAGCAGTACTTC	CASSSNRYEQYF
TRBD1	TRBV5-1	many	TRBJ2-3	TGCGCCAGCAGCTTGGAATCAGGGGGAAGCACAGATACGCAGTATTTT	CASSLESGGSTDTQYF
.	TRBV20-1	many	TRBJ2-7	TGCAGTGCTAGAGATCTCGGGGGATACTACGAGCAGTACTTC	CSARDLGGYYEQYF
.	TRBV7-9	many	TRBJ2-3	TGTGCCAGCAGCTTAGTTTTTGGTCGGGGAGATACGCAGTATTTT	CASSLVFGRGDTQYF
.	TRBV18	medium-sized	TRBJ2-5	TGTGCCAGCTCACCAATCGAGGGGTCGGAAGAGACCCAGTACTTC	CASSPIEGSEETQYF
TRBD1	TRBV12-3/TRBV12-4	medium-sized	TRBJ2-5	TGTGCCAGCAGTCCTACAGGGGGCGAAGGGACCCAGTACTTC	CASSPTGGEGTQYF
.	TRBV6-6	many	TRBJ1-5	TGTGCCAGCTGGGTAGGGGTGGGCAGCAATCAGCCCCAGCATTTT	CASWVGVGSNQPQHF
.	TRBV7-2	many	TRBJ2-2	TGTGCCAGCAGCTTAGACTCATGGGTAGCGGTAAACACCGGGGAGCTGTTTTTT	CASSLDSWVAVNTGELFF
TRBD1	TRBV11-1	.	TRBJ1-1	TGTGCCAGCAGCAAAATAACAGGGGGTTATTCTGAAGCTTTCTTT	CASSKITGGYSEAFF
TRBD1	TRBV15	medium-sized	TRBJ1-1	TGTGCCACCAGCAGAGGTCACAGGGGATTGAACACTGAAGCTTTCTTT	CATSRGHRGLNTEAFF
.	TRBV2	medium-sized	TRBJ1-5	TGTGCCAGCATGGGGGGATACAATCAGCCCCAGCATTTT	CASMGGYNQPQHF
.	TRBV29-1	many	TRBJ2-5	TGCAGCGTCGAGACGGGGCGGCGAGAGACCCAGTACTTC	CSVETGRRETQYF
.	TRBV12-3/TRBV12-4	many	TRBJ2-7	TGTGCCAGCAGTCTAACCGCCACCTCCTACGAGCAGTACTTC	CASSLTATSYEQYF
.	TRBV6-5	many	TRBJ2-5	TGTGCCAGCAGCCCGGGCGGGTCGGAGACCCAGTACTTC	CASSPGGSETQYF
TRBD2	TRBV7-3	many	TRBJ2-1	TGTGCCAGCAGCACGTCGGGGGGTAGCGGGCGCTACAATGAGCAGTTCTTC	CASSTSGGSGRYNEQFF
.	TRBV19	.	TRBJ2-3	TGTGCCAGTAGTCTTCGACACAACTCACCCACAGATACGCAGTATTTT	CASSLRHNSPTDTQYF
.	TRBV18	medium-sized	TRBJ2-7	TGTGCCAGCTCACCACCGCGAGGAACCTACGAGCAGTACTTC	CASSPPRGTYEQYF
.	TRBV30	.	TRBJ1-2	TGTGCCTGGAGGACCTCCGACGGGAACTATGGCTACACCTTC	CAWRTSDGNYGYTF
TRBD1	TRBV5-1	.	TRBJ2-5	TGCGCCAGCAGCTTCGGACAGGTCCAGTACTTC	CASSFGQVQYF
.	TRBV28	many	TRBJ1-1	TGTGCCAGCAGCCCGGGACGGAGGGACACTGAAGCTTTCTTT	CASSPGRRDTEAFF
TRBD1	TRBV7-2	.	TRBJ1-2	TGTGCCAGCAGCCACCGGGACAGGGGTGGGTGGGGCTACACCTTC	CASSHRDRGGWGYTF
.	TRBV7-9	few	TRBJ1-2	TGTGCCAGCAGGGGGCCAGGGGATTATGGCTACACCTTC	CASRGPGDYGYTF
TRBD2	TRBV20-1	.	TRBJ2-7	TGCAGTGCTAGAGATGACACGAGCGGGGGTGGAAGTTTCTACGAGCAGTACTTC	CSARDDTSGGGSFYEQYF